This T cell receptor (beta chain) was captured in a study of blood T cell repertoires in COVID-19. Study information: From T cells, B-cell-depleted T cells, or PBMCs came the material, which was cDNA or gDNA.

Clones were sequenced by immunoSEQ multiplex PCR, and TCRdb holds only the in-frame ones, with some missing. The top ten clones hold around 2% of a sample with about 170,000 clones, more than 75% of them seen once. V was trimmed by 6 bases and J by 2 bases, leaving 9 bases between them. The CDR3 length is 13 residues. Sequencing input: peripheral blood. This receptor was obtained from a man between 45 and 60 years old who had recovered from COVID-19. J is TRBJ2-3 and V is TRBV12-3 or TRBV12-4; D perhaps matches TRBD1 (5 bases). The CDR3 DNA follows: TGTGCCAGCAGCGACAGATACACAGATACGCAGTATTTT. Translating gives CASSDRYTDTQYF.